The rows below give T cell receptor beta chains drawn from one sample of a study of T cell repertoires in cytomegalovirus infection. MiXCR, run by TCRdb on the reads, gives a single entry per CDR3 protein. The top ten clones hold more than 40% of a sample with a few hundred thousand distinct CDR3 sequences, about 39% of them seen once. Their antigens are not known. The source material was cultured PBMCs, sampled from culture after CMV antigen stimulation. Receptors were obtained from a human donor in good health (CMV status not recorded). Some clones in this sample may be carry-over from other donors' samples. Both conserved end residues are part of each CDR3. The D gene is left open where the match is weak. Only some rows state a clone size, as once, few, many or a class for expanded clones.

clone size	J gene	D gene	V gene	CDR3 protein	CDR3 DNA
-	TRBJ2-7	TRBD2	TRBV20-1	CSARGLRTSGGAWYEQYF	TGCAGTGCTAGAGGCCTGAGGACTAGCGGGGGGGCTTGGTACGAGCAGTACTTC
-	TRBJ1-1	-	TRBV12-3/TRBV12-4	CASSLVPAGEAFF	TGTGCCAGCAGTCTTGTCCCTGCTGGTGAAGCTTTCTTT
-	TRBJ1-2	-	TRBV19	CATKVRGLTGYTF	TGTGCCACCAAGGTCCGGGGGCTGACGGGCTACACCTTC
few	TRBJ2-7	TRBD1	TRBV28	CASSFPLKTTGPTFYEQYF	TGTGCCAGCAGTTTTCCTCTCAAGACGACAGGGCCCACGTTCTACGAGCAGTACTTC
-	TRBJ2-1	-	TRBV11-2	CASSGSLNEQFF	TGTGCCAGCAGCGGCAGTCTTAATGAGCAGTTCTTC
-	TRBJ2-1	-	TRBV4-3	CASSQDEGVYNEQFF	TGCGCCAGCAGCCAAGACGAAGGGGTTTACAATGAGCAGTTCTTC
few	TRBJ2-5	-	TRBV12-3/TRBV12-4	CASGTRETQYF	TGTGCCAGCGGGACCAGGGAGACCCAGTACTTC
-	TRBJ1-2	-	TRBV20-1	CSARLLEGYTF	TGCAGTGCTAGGCTTCTAGAGGGCTACACCTTC
-	TRBJ1-2	-	TRBV15	CATSRGRVYGYTF	TGTGCCACCAGCAGAGGCAGGGTGTATGGCTACACCTTC
few	TRBJ1-2	-	TRBV28	CASRGGLGGMPNGYTF	TGTGCCAGCAGGGGGGGACTGGGGGGAATGCCAAATGGCTACACCTTC
-	TRBJ1-5	-	TRBV28	CASSHYLNQPQHF	TGTGCCAGCAGCCACTACCTAAATCAGCCCCAGCATTTT
-	TRBJ1-2	-	TRBV6-1	CASSQNNYGYTF	TGTGCCAGCAGTCAGAATAACTATGGCTACACCTTC
many	TRBJ1-6	-	TRBV7-2	CASSLFMGGNNSPLHF	TGTGCCAGCAGCCTATTCATGGGGGGTAATAATTCACCCCTCCACTTT
-	TRBJ1-5	-	TRBV20-1	CSARAGAGPQHF	TGCAGTGCTAGAGCGGGGGCAGGGCCCCAGCATTTT
-	TRBJ1-6	TRBD1	TRBV7-8	CASSRDRGASYNSPLHF	TGTGCCAGCAGCCGAGACAGGGGGGCCTCCTATAATTCACCCCTCCACTTT
-	TRBJ2-2	TRBD2	TRBV19	CATNSGGMSSGELFF	TGTGCCACCAATAGCGGGGGGATGAGCTCCGGGGAGCTGTTTTTT
-	TRBJ2-7	-	TRBV20-1	CSWRFAYEQYF	TGCAGTTGGAGGTTTGCCTACGAGCAGTACTTC
-	TRBJ2-3	-	TRBV27	CASSSPSQKASTDTQYF	TGTGCCAGCAGTTCTCCCTCGCAGAAAGCTAGCACAGATACGCAGTATTTT
few	TRBJ1-6	-	TRBV4-3	CASSQDEGQRLHF	TGCGCCAGCAGCCAAGATGAGGGCCAGCGGCTCCACTTT
-	TRBJ1-1	-	TRBV6-5	CASSSTALNTEAFF	TGTGCCAGCAGTTCGACAGCTCTGAACACTGAAGCTTTCTTT
-	TRBJ2-3	-	TRBV7-2	CASSLGRPSTDTQYF	TGTGCCAGCAGCTTAGGCAGACCTTCCACAGATACGCAGTATTTT
-	TRBJ2-1	TRBD1	TRBV11-2	CASSRRQGAVYNEQLF	TGTGCCAGCAGCCGCCGACAGGGGGCCGTCTACAATGAGCAGCTCTTC
few	TRBJ1-2	-	TRBV7-9	CASSLGRSSGQIYGYTF	TGTGCCAGCAGCTTAGGGAGATCTTCGGGACAAATCTATGGCTACACCTTC
-	TRBJ2-1	TRBD2	TRBV10-3	CAITPAGGISYNEQFF	TGTGCCATCACCCCCGCGGGGGGGATCTCCTACAATGAGCAGTTCTTC
few	TRBJ2-7	-	TRBV5-4	CASSLGSPRTGEQYF	TGTGCCAGCAGCTTGGGGTCCCCCCGGACGGGCGAGCAGTACTTC
-	TRBJ2-4	-	TRBV19	CASRSLNKNIQYF	TGTGCCAGTAGGTCGTTAAACAAAAACATTCAGTACTTC
many	TRBJ2-5	-	TRBV6-1	CASIRARPETQYF	TGTGCCAGCATTCGAGCTCGTCCAGAGACCCAGTACTTC
many	TRBJ2-1	TRBD2	TRBV7-9	CASSLVRLAGDEQFF	TGTGCCAGCAGCTTAGTTAGGCTAGCGGGAGATGAGCAGTTCTTC
-	TRBJ2-1	TRBD2	TRBV7-2	CASSSISGSSHNEQFF	TGTGCCAGCAGCTCAATTAGCGGGAGTAGCCACAATGAGCAGTTCTTC
many	TRBJ2-7	TRBD2	TRBV7-2	CASSLYIGGSYEQYF	TGTGCCAGCAGCTTATATATCGGCGGGAGCTACGAGCAGTACTTC
few	TRBJ1-2	TRBD1	TRBV4-2	CASSFTAGGRDYGYTF	TGTGCCAGCAGCTTTACGGCAGGGGGCAGGGACTACGGCTACACCTTC
few	TRBJ2-7	-	TRBV12-3/TRBV12-4	CASSSSQVRNEQYF	TGTGCCAGCAGCTCTTCACAGGTGCGAAACGAGCAGTACTTC
-	TRBJ1-6	-	TRBV5-4	CASSKAGASSPLHF	TGTGCCAGCAGCAAGGCGGGGGCTAGTTCACCCCTCCACTTT
-	TRBJ2-1	TRBD2	TRBV19	CASSRGTSRYNEQFF	TGTGCCAGTAGTCGCGGGACTAGCCGCTACAATGAGCAGTTCTTC
-	TRBJ1-3	TRBD1	TRBV6-5	CASRVGGLGGNTIYF	TGTGCCAGCAGGGTAGGGGGCTTGGGTGGAAACACCATATATTTT
-	TRBJ2-3	-	TRBV12-3/TRBV12-4	CASSFGGGASDTQYF	TGTGCCAGCAGTTTCGGCGGAGGGGCCTCAGATACGCAGTATTTT
-	TRBJ2-1	-	TRBV30	CAWSSAAGAGNEQFF	TGTGCCTGGAGTTCCGCCGCGGGGGCCGGCAATGAGCAGTTCTTC
few	TRBJ1-6	-	TRBV28	CASRLTGPFGNSPLHF	TGTGCCAGCAGATTGACAGGTCCATTCGGGAATTCACCCCTCCACTTT
few	TRBJ2-1	TRBD1	TRBV12-3/TRBV12-4	CASTPTGTYNEQFF	TGTGCCAGCACCCCGACAGGGACATACAATGAGCAGTTCTTC
-	TRBJ2-2	-	TRBV7-2	CASSSMGGTGELFF	TGTGCCAGCAGCTCGATGGGCGGTACCGGGGAGCTGTTTTTT
once	TRBJ2-2	TRBD1	TRBV6-5	CASSFRDRGTNTGELFF	TGTGCCAGCAGTTTCCGGGACAGGGGAACGAACACCGGGGAGCTGTTTTTT
many	TRBJ2-5	-	TRBV7-2	CASSLGRGAGETQYF	TGTGCCAGCAGCTTAGGTCGAGGGGCAGGGGAGACCCAGTACTTC
few	TRBJ2-3	TRBD2	TRBV19	CASSPLAGEGDTQYF	TGTGCCAGTAGCCCACTAGCGGGGGAAGGAGATACGCAGTATTTT
-	TRBJ2-1	-	TRBV12-3/TRBV12-4	CASSFGTSGVNDQFF	TGTGCCAGCAGTTTCGGGACCTCTGGGGTGAATGACCAGTTCTTC
-	TRBJ2-1	TRBD2	TRBV7-6	CASSPAAGGPIYNEQFF	TGTGCCAGCAGCCCTGCAGCGGGGGGCCCAATATACAATGAGCAGTTCTTC
-	TRBJ1-2	-	TRBV12-3/TRBV12-4	CASKRRREDYGYTF	TGTGCCAGCAAGAGAAGGAGGGAAGACTATGGCTACACCTTC
-	TRBJ2-7	-	TRBV6-1	CASSELADSYEQYF	TGTGCCAGCAGTGAACTGGCCGACTCCTACGAGCAGTACTTC
few	TRBJ2-3	-	TRBV5-6	CASSLVLAASTDTQYF	TGTGCCAGCAGCTTGGTGCTGGCGGCGAGCACAGATACGCAGTATTTT
-	TRBJ2-5	TRBD2	TRBV9	CASSGDRGGPAQETQYF	TGTGCCAGCAGCGGAGACCGCGGGGGGCCCGCCCAAGAGACCCAGTACTTC
-	TRBJ2-7	-	TRBV7-9	CASSPRFEQYF	TGTGCCAGCAGCCCCAGGTTCGAGCAGTACTTC
-	TRBJ2-2	TRBD2	TRBV7-2	CASSYSGTRSVGELFF	TGTGCCAGCAGCTACTCCGGGACTAGGTCGGTCGGGGAGCTGTTTTTT
-	TRBJ2-1	-	TRBV15	CATSSRTYPHEQFF	TGTGCCACCAGCAGTAGGACCTATCCGCATGAGCAGTTCTTC